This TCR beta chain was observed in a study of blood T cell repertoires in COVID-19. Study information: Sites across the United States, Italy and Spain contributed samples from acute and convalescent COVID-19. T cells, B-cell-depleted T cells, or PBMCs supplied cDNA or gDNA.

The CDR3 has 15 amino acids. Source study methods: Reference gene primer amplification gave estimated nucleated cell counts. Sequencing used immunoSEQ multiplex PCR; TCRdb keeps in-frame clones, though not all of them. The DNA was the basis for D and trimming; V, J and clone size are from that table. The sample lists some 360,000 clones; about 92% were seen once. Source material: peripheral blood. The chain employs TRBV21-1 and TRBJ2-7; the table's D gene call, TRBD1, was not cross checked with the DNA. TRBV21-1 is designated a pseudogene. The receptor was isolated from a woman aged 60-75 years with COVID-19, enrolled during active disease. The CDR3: CASSKARRISYEQYF. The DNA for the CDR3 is TGTGCCAGCAGCAAAGCCCGCAGGATCTCCTACGAGCAGTACTTC.